Described below is a single T cell receptor beta chain sequence and its context. Its antigen is undetermined. The table came from immunoSEQ multiplex PCR; TCRdb's copy has only in-frame clones and leaves some out. This sample has 4,500 to 6,000 clones, with 80% to 85% found just once. Specified time point: week 3, after first cycle of checkpoint inhibitor. Apart from a couple of fast progressors, RECIST 1.1 response was judged 12 weeks post-infusion. No patient had earlier systemic cancer treatment, concurrent immunosuppressants, or another active cancer. This sample was taken from a study of blood T cell dynamics during melanoma immunotherapy. Study-wide context: Metastatic melanoma patients received first-line pembrolizumab or nivolumab plus ipilimumab.

CDR3 length: 17 amino acids. Germline V CDR1 and CDR2: ENHRY, SYGVKD. The germline V and J ends were trimmed by 0 bases and 0 bases, with 14 bases remaining between them. Findings and limits, study-wide: Whether repertoire-driving clones were melanoma-specific could not be determined.

The genes are TRBV10-3 and TRBJ1-1; D unresolved. Sequencing used blood, obtained from a patient treated with checkpoint blockade. This clonotype was sampled from a human donor with melanoma. The CDR3 loop reads CAISESPPQALNTEAFF. Written as DNA, the CDR3 is TGTGCCATCAGTGAGTCCCCTCCGCAGGCCTTGAACACTGAAGCTTTCTTT.